This T cell receptor (beta chain) stems from a study of preoperative IRX-2 immunotherapy in early breast cancer (dated by TCRdb to about 2019). Turning to this clone: Its antigen is unknown. Base qualities are not at hand, and no much larger clone is one base apart.

Reading the label with the study, this specimen's treatment or condition is: preoperative locoregional IRX-2 cytokine immunotherapy. The samples were obtained from a phase Ib study that tested preoperative, locoregional IRX-2 cytokine immunotherapy designed to prime immune responses. Before surgery, IRX-2 was given to the donors, who were patients with early-stage breast cancer. The method behind the library was the immunoSEQ multiplex PCR assay. TCRdb stores this immuneACCESS table with in-frame sequences only. Part of the clones is absent; in the studies checked, under half of the shortfall reflects unresolved V genes, and no reason is known for the rest. The table for this sample lists around 22,000 clones; around 90% of them were counted only once. Together, the top ten hold approximately 26% of the sample. The material was tumor tissue, obtained after IRX-2 immunotherapy. This TCR came from a human donor with breast cancer.

Read as DNA, the sequence is TGTGCCAGCGTTACGGAGGGAAACACCATATATTTT. It encodes CASVTEGNTIYF. The chain employs TRBV7-9 and TRBJ1-3; no D gene call is confident. The junction carries 9 bases between V and J, which are trimmed by 8 bases and 4 bases respectively. CDR1 and CDR2 were assigned from the germline V gene (reference sequence) as SEHNR and FQNEAQ. Counted from cysteine to phenylalanine, this CDR3 has 12 amino acids. The DNA shown is the 36-base CDR3, in frame from base 1.